Sequencing of this TCR beta chain was carried out in a study of response to subunit inactivated influenza vaccine. There are 16 residues in the CDR3. Germline assignment: CDR1 SNHLY and CDR2 FYNNEI. Losses at the gene ends were 2 bases for V and 0 bases for J; bases not matched to a gene: 4. One entry per CDR3 protein, called by TCRdb with MiXCR from the RT-PCR reads. The repertoire holds 500,000 to 600,000 distinct CDR3 sequences, around 11% seen once, with 9.5% to 12% in the top ten. The same data also contributed to another study, on T cells expressing NK-cell markers. That paper states: The authors made TCR beta cDNA libraries by 5'RACE template switching. This switching added a universal primer site and UMIs. Obtained from sorted CD3+CD56+NKG2C+, CD3+CD56+NKG2C- and CD3+CD56-NKG2C+ T cells were the TCR beta repertoires. Also leading the CD3+CD56-NKG2C+ fraction in a handful of donors were these clonotypes.

The TCR sequence derives from a man aged 45 to 65 who received an inactivated influenza vaccine. The V call is TRBV2, the J call TRBJ2-1, with 7 bases fitting TRBD2. Sequencing was performed on PBMCs from blood, taken on the day of vaccination. CDR3 DNA: TGTGCCAGCAGTGAATCGGGCGGGAGCTCCTACAATGAGCAGTTCTTC. Protein: CASSESGGSSYNEQFF. The entire variable domain, with the rest obtained from reference TRBV2 and TRBJ2-1, is as follows: EPEVTQTPSHQVTQMGQEVILRCVPISNHLYFYWYRQILGQKVEFLVSFYNNEISEKSEIFDDQFSVERPDGSNFTLKIRSTKLEDSAMYFCASSESGGSSYNEQFFGPGTRLTVL.